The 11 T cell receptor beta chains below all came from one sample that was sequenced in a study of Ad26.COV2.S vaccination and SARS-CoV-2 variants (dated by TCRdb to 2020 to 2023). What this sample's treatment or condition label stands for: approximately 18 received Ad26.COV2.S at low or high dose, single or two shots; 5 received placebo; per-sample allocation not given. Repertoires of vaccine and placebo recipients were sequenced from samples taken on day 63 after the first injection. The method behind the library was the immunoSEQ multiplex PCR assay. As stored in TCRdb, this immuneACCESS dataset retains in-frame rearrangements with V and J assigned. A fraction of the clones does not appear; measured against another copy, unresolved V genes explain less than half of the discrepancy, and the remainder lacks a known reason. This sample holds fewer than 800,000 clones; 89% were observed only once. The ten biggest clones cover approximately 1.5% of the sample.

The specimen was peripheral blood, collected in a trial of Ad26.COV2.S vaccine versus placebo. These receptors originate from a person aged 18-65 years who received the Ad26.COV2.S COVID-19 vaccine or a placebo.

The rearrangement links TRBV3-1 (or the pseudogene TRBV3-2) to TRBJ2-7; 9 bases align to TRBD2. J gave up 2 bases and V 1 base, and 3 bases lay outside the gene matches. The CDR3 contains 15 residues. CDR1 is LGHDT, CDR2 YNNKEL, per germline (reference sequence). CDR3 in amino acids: CASSQVSGRTYEQYF. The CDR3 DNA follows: TGTGCCAGCAGCCAAGTGAGCGGGAGGACCTACGAGCAGTACTTC.

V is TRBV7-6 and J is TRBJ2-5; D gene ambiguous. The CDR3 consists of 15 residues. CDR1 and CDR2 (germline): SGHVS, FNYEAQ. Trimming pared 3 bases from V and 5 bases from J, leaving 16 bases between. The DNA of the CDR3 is TGTGCCAGCAGCTTTGGATCCACCCCCGGGGAGACCCAGTACTTC. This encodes CASSFGSTPGETQYF.

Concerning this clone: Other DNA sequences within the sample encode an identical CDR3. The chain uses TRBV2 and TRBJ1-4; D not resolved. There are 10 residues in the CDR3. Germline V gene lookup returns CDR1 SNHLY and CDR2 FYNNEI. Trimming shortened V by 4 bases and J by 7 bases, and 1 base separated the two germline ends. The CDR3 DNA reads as TGTGCCAGCAGTGGTGAAAAACTGTTTTTT. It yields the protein CASSGEKLFF.

In nucleotides, the CDR3 is TGCAGTGCTAGTAGCTTCGAGGGAGGTATCAATGAGCAGTTCTTC. Translating gives CSASSFEGGINEQFF. The rearrangement joins TRBV20-1 to TRBJ2-1; a weak D match, TRBD2 (6 bases). Germline loops: CDR1 DFQATT, CDR2 SNEGSKA (reference sequence). The CDR3 loop spans 15 amino acids. V lost 3 bases, J lost 6 bases, and 18 bases lay in between.

In nucleotides, the CDR3 is TGCGCCAGCAGTGAGGGGGCAGGGGGCATGGACGAGCAGTACTTC. The encoded protein is CASSEGAGGMDEQYF. This sequence joins TRBV10-2 and TRBJ2-7; 8 positions match TRBD1. This CDR3 is 15 amino acids long. The germline gives CDR1 WSHSY, CDR2 SAAADI. The V gene end was trimmed by 2 bases and the J gene end by 5 bases; junction bases not matched to a gene: 8.

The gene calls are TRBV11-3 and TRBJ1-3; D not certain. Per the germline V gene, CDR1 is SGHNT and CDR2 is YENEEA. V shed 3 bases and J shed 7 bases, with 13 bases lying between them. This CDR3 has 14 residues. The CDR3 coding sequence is TGTGCCAGCAGCTTGGGCATCGGAGGTAACACCATATATTTT. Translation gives CASSLGIGGNTIYF.

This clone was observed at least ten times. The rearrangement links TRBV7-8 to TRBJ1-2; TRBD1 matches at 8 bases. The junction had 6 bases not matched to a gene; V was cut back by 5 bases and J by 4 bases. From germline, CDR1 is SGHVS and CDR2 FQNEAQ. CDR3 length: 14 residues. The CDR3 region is CASSGRQGSYGYTF. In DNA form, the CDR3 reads TGTGCCAGCAGCGGCAGACAGGGGAGCTATGGCTACACCTTC.

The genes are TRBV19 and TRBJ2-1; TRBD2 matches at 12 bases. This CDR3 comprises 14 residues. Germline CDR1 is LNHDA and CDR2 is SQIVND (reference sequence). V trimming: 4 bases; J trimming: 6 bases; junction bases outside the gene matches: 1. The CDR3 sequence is CASSTGLAGNEQFF. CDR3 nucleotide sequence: TGTGCCAGTAGTACGGGACTAGCGGGCAATGAGCAGTTCTTC.

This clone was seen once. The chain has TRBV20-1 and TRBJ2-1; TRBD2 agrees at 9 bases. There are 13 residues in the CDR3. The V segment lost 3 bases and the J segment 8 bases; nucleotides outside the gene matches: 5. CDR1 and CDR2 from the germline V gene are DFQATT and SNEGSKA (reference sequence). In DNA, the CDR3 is TGCAGTGCTAGTAGCGGGAGCCTTTATGAGCAGTTCTTC. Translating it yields CSASSGSLYEQFF.

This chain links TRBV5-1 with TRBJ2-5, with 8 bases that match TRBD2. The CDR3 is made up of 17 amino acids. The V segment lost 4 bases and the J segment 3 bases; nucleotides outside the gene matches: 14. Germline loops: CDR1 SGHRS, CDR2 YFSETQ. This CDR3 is CASSPTPPGGVEETQYF. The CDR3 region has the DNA TGCGCCAGCAGCCCCACCCCCCCCGGGGGGGTGGAAGAGACCCAGTACTTC.

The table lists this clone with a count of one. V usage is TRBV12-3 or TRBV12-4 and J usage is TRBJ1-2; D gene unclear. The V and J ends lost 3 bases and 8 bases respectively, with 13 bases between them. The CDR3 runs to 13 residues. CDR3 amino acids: CASSFPPSLGYTF. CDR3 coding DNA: TGTGCCAGCAGTTTTCCCCCCTCCTTGGGCTACACCTTC.